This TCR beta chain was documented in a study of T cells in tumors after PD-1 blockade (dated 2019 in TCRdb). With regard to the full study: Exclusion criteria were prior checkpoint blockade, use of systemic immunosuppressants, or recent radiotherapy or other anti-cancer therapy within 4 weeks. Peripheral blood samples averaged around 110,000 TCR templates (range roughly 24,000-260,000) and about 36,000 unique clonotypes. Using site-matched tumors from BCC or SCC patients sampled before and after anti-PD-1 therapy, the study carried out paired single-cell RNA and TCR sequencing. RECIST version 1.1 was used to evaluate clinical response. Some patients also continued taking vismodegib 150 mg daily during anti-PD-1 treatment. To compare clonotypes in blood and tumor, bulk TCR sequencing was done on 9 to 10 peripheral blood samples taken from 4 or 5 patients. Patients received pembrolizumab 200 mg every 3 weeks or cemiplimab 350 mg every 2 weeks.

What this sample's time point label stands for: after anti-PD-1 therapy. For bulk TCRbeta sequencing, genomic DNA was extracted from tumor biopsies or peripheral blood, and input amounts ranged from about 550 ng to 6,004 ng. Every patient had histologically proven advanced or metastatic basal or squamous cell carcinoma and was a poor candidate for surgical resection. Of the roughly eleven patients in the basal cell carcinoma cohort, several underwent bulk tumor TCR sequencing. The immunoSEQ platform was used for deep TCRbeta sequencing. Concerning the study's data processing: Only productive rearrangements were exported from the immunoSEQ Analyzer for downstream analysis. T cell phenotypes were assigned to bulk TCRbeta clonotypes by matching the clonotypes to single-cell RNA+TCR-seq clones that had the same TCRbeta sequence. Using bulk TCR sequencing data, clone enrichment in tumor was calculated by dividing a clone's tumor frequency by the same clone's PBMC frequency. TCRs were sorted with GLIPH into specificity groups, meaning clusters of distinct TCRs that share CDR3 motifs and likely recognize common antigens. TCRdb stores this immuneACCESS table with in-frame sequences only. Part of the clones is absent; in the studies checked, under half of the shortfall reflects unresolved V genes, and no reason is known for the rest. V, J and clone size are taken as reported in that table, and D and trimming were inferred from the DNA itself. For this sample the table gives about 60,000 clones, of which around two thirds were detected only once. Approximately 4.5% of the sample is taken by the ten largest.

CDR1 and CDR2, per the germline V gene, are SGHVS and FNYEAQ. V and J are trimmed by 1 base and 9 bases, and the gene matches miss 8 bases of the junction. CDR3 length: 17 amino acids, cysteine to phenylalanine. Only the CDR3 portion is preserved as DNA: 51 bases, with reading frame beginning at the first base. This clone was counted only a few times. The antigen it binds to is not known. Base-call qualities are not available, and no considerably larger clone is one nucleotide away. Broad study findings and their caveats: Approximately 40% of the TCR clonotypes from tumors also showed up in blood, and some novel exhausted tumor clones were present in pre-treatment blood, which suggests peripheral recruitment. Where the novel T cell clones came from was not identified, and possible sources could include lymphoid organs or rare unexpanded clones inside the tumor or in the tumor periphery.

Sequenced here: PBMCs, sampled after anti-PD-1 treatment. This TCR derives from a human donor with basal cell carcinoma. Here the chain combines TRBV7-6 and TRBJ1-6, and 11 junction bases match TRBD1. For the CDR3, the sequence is CASSLDGGGTGGSPLHF. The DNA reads TGTGCCAGCAGCTTAGACGGTGGGGGGACAGGGGGTTCACCCCTCCACTTT.